The sequence of this TCR beta chain was determined in a study of response to subunit inactivated influenza vaccine. Notes on the study in general: The authors suggested that every seasonal influenza vaccination recruits few new T cells.

MiXCR was run by TCRdb on the RT-PCR reads, yielding one entry per CDR3 protein. The sample holds about 520,000 distinct CDR3 sequences, around 25% seen once. Trimming at V came to 6 bases and at J to 7 bases, leaving 9 bases not matched to a gene. The germline gives CDR1 SEHNR, CDR2 FQNEAQ (reference sequence). This CDR3 is 15 amino acids long. For this clonotype: The target antigen is unknown.

The TCR comes from a man in his fifties or sixties who received an inactivated influenza vaccine. The J gene is TRBJ2-3, the V gene TRBV7-9; 11 nucleotides align to TRBD2. Sequenced material: CD4+ T cells sorted from PBMCs, taken 5 days after vaccination. The CDR3 DNA follows: TGTGCCAGCAGGTTTAGCGGGGGGGCCAAGAATACGCAGTATTTT. Residues: CASRFSGGAKNTQYF.